This T cell receptor (beta chain) derives from a study of radiation and T cells in renal cell carcinoma. Study results and limitations: In blood, top tumor clones expanded by 2 weeks, shrinking by 4.

Trimming took off 2 bases at V and 3 bases at J, with 11 bases between the two ends. Germline CDR1 SGHRS, CDR2 YFSETQ. The CDR3 runs 14 residues. Time point meaning: baseline pretreatment blood. Specified treatment: 15 Gy SBRT to primary tumor, nephrectomy 4 weeks later. This clone was seen just once. Its specificity is unknown. Assay: immunoSEQ multiplex PCR; the TCRdb copy retains only in-frame clones and omits some. The data show 100,000 to 150,000 clones, roughly 85% seen once. This clonotype was obtained from a woman aged 55-70 years with renal cell carcinoma. This specimen consisted of blood, obtained from a patient whose treatment included radiotherapy and nephrectomy. The V call is TRBV5-1, the J call TRBJ2-5; maybe TRBD1 (5 bases). The CDR3 reads CASSLSSGKETQYF. CDR3 sequence (DNA): TGCGCCAGCAGCTTAAGCTCAGGGAAAGAGACCCAGTACTTC.